This T cell receptor beta chain was retrieved from a study of vaccination effects on CD4 cells after COVID-19 (dated by TCRdb to between 2021 and 2024). Looking at the study overall: Each participant received two doses of an mRNA SARS-CoV-2 vaccine, either BNT162b2 or mRNA-1273. Pre-vaccine samples were drawn from a couple of convalescent patients 16 days and one week before the first dose, at 142 and 148 days after COVID-19 diagnosis. SARS-CoV-2 spike-specific CD4+ TCR repertoires from before and after mRNA vaccination were compared in COVID-19 convalescent patients and in infection-naive vaccine recipients. Altogether, about 10 COVID-19 convalescent patients and a handful of SARS-CoV-2-naive healthy vaccine recipients made up the full study. Cultures from other donors in the study were sequenced with the Oncomine TCR Beta short-read assay on an Illumina iSeq 100.

Library method: the immunoSEQ multiplex PCR assay. DNA from the cultured, isolated CD4+ T cells was subjected to TCR beta CDR3 sequencing. Per the source publication's procedure: Non-productive TCR sequences were removed and reads were trimmed to the CDR3 region, keeping CDR3s of at least 7 amino acids. The MANAFEST web app was used to pick out antigen-specific clonotypes by comparing their expansion in peptide wells with that in reference cultures. To count as positive, a clone had to show expansion at FDR<0.05 compared with the reference and with all other wells, an odds ratio above 5, and a frequency above 0.1% in two replicate wells. A clonotype was called cross-reactive if it was significantly expanded both in SARS-CoV-2 spike wells and in at least one common cold coronavirus spike condition. CDR3 similarity was assessed by Levenshtein distance using the stringdist R package, and unrooted trees were constructed with ape in R 3.6.1. TCRdb obtained this table from immuneACCESS and retained in-frame rearrangements with V and J assigned. These tables miss some clones; where compared with another copy, unresolved V genes account for less than half of the shortfall, and the remainder is unexplained. For V, J and clone size, that table is used; D and trimming come from the DNA. The sample contains 26,000 or so clones, approximately 80% of them found a single time. The leading ten clones occupy approximately 16% of the sample.

The germline V and J ends show losses of 8 bases and 4 bases respectively, and no gene match explains 2 bases of the junction. The CDR3 sequence holds 12 residues, the cysteine and phenylalanine included. This entry keeps only the CDR3 DNA: 36 bases, framed from base 1. To identify antigen-specific CD4+ T cell clonotypes by their expansion, the ViraFEST assay first stimulated PBMC with viral peptide pools and then applied TCR sequencing. After around eleven days of culture, CD4+ T cells were isolated with the EasySep CD4+ T cell isolation kit. Convalescent patients had PCR-confirmed SARS-CoV-2 infection between March and December 2020, before Alpha, Beta and Delta variants emerged in the United States. Some 1.9 million PBMC per well were cultured with 10 ug/ml peptides in IMDM containing roughly 5% human AB serum, 8.5 to 10 IU/ml IL-2 and gentamicin. On days 3 and 7, half of the culture medium was replaced with fresh IL-2-containing medium. Unless noted otherwise, every peptide stimulation condition was cultured in triplicate wells. PBMC were separated from whole blood using Ficoll-Paque Plus gradient centrifugation and were then either cryopreserved at -140C or used fresh. The overlapping peptide pools covered the spike proteins of SARS-CoV-2 and of the common cold coronaviruses HCoV-NL63, HCoV-OC43 and HCoV-229E. Genomic DNA was extracted from cultured CD4+ T cells with the QIAamp micro DNA kit.

About this clone itself: Its antigen remains unidentified. Within one base of it there is no much larger clone, and no base qualities were kept.

What the research found in general, with its limitations: Marked clonal contraction was observed in both infection-induced and vaccine-induced clones at late post-vaccination timepoints, consistent with waning T cell responses. Limitations of the study were the small number of convalescent patients and the absence of early post-infection timepoints. In convalescent patients, the post-vaccine spike-reactive repertoire consisted mainly of new vaccine-induced clones, largely distinct from infection-induced clones.

Recombination joined TRBV12-3 or TRBV12-4 with TRBJ2-3; 8 of the junction bases match TRBD2. This receptor was obtained from a human donor who had a prior SARS-CoV-2 infection. The sequences come from CD4+ T cells from PBMCs cultured with HCoV-NL63 spike peptides, collected before COVID-19 vaccination. The intended sense of this specimen's cell subset or site label: HCoV-NL63 spike overlapping peptide pool stimulation. The DNA sequence is given as TGTGCCAGCGGACTAGCCCCAGATACGCAGTATTTT. It translates to CASGLAPDTQYF.